This T cell receptor beta chain is drawn from a study of brain T cells in children with intractable seizures. Some clones are missing from TCRdb's copy, which holds only in-frame ones; the method was immunoSEQ multiplex PCR. The table has 7,500 to 10,000 clones, 73% seen once; the top ten hold about 9%. The sequenced cases were selected for having the highest brain T cell transcript signatures. The material sequenced was resected brain tissue, taken at surgery. The sequence came from a boy in the first two years of life with tuberous sclerosis and intractable seizures.

The CDR3 sequence: CASSGTGDNSPLHF. The CDR3 DNA reads as TGCGCCAGCAGTGGGACAGGGGATAATTCACCCCTCCACTTT. The chain combines TRBV10-1 with TRBJ1-6, with 9 nucleotides matching TRBD1. Germline V gives CDR1 WNHNN, CDR2 SYGVQD (reference sequence). The CDR3 loop spans 14 amino acids. Trimming cost V 4 bases and J 5 bases; bases outside gene matches: 0.